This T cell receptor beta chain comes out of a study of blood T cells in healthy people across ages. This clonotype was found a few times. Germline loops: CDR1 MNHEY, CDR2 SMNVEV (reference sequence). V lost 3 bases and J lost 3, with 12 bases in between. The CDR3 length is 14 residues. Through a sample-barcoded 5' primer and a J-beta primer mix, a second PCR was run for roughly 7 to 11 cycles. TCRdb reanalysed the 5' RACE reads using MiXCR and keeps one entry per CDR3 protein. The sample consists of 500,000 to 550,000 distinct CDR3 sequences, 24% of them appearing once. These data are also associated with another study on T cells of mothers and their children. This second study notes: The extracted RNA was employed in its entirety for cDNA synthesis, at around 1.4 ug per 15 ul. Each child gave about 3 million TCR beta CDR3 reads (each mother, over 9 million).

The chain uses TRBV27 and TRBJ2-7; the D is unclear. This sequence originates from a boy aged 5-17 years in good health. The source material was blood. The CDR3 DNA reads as TGTGCCAGCAGTTTTAGGAGCGAATACTACGAGCAGTACTTC. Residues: CASSFRSEYYEQYF.